This T cell receptor (beta chain) is drawn from a study of cytomegalovirus exposure and HLA in healthy donors. PCR involved 60 Vbeta and 13 Jbeta primers. Methods used by the authors: Unique TCR beta chains totaled some 81 million in a later count, with some 10 million of them shared. Profiling relied on immunoSEQ multiplex PCR, and the TCRdb table lists in-frame clones only, not all of them. That table supplies the V and J calls and clone size; D and trimming were determined from the DNA. The table includes 72,000 or so clones, roughly four fifths detected once. From germline, CDR1 is SGHAT and CDR2 FQNNGV. This CDR3 has 17 residues. The V segment lost 1 base and the J segment 7 bases; nucleotides outside the gene matches: 7. This clone was recorded only once.

The rearrangement joins TRBV11-2 to TRBJ2-1; 13 bases are a match to TRBD2. Specimen: PBMCs. This sequence was found in a woman aged 30 to 39 in good health and CMV-seropositive. CDR3 sequence reads: CASSLGGLAGALNEQFF. CDR3 in DNA: TGTGCCAGCAGCTTAGGTGGACTAGCGGGAGCTTTGAATGAGCAGTTCTTC.